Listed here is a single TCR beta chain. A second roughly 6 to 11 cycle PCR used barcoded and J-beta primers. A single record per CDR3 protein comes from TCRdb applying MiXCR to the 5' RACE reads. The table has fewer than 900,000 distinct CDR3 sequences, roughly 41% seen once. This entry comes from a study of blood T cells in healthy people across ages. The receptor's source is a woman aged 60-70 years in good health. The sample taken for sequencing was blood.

CDR3 loop: CASSYSGGSYGYTF. The CDR3 DNA reads TGTGCCAGCAGTTACTCAGGGGGCTCCTATGGCTACACCTTC. V is TRBV6-5 and J is TRBJ1-2; 7 bases agree with TRBD1. J gave up 4 bases and V 0 bases, and 2 bases lay outside the gene matches. Germline-derived CDR1 and CDR2 are MNHEY and SVGAGI. There are 14 residues in the CDR3.